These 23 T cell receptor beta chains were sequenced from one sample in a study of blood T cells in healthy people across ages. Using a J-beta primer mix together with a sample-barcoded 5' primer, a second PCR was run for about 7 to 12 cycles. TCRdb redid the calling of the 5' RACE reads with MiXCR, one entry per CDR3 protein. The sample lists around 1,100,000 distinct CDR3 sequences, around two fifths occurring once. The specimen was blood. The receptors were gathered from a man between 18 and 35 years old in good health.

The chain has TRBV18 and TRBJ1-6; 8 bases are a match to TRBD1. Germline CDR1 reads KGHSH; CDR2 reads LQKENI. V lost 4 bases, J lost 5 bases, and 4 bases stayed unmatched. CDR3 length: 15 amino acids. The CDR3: CASSRGQGDNSPLHF. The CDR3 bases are TGTGCCAGCTCACGCGGACAGGGCGATAATTCACCCCTCCACTTT.

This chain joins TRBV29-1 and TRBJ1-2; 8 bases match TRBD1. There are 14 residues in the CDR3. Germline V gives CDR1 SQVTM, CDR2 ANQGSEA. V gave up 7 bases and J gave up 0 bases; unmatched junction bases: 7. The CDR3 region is CSAGQGGTNYGYTF. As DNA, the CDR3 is TGCAGCGCCGGACAGGGCGGCACTAACTATGGCTACACCTTC.

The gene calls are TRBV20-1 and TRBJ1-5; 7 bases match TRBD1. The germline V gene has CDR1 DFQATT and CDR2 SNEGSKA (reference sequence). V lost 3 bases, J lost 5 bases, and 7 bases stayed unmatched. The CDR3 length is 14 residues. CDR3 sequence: CSARSRDSYQPQHF. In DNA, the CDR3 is TGCAGTGCTAGGTCCCGGGACAGCTATCAGCCCCAGCATTTT.

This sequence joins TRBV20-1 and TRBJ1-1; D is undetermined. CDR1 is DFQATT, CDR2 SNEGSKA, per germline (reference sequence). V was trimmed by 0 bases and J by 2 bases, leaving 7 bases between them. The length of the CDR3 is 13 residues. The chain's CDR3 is CSARDSTNTEAFF. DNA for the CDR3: TGCAGTGCTAGAGATTCCACTAACACTGAAGCTTTCTTT.

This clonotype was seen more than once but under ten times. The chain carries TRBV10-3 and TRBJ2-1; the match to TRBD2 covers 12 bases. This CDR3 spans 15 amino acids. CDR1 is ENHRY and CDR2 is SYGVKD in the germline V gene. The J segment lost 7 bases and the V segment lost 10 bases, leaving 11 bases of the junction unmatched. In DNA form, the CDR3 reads TGTGCCAGCACTTTAGGACTAGCGGGGAGTAATGAGCAGTTCTTC. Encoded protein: CASTLGLAGSNEQFF.

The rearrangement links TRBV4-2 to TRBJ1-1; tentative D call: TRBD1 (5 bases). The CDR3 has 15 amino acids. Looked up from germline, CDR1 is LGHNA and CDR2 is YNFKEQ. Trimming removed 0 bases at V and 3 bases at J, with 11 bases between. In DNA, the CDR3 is TGTGCCAGCAGCCAAGAAAGGAGAGGGGACACTGAAGCTTTCTTT. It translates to CASSQERRGDTEAFF.

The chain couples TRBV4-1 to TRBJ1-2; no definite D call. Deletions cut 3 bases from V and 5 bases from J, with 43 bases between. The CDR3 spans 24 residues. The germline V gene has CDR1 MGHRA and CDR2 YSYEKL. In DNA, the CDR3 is TGCGCCAGCAGCCAGGCGGCCATCATCCTACCGGGCCGAACCGACATGCCAGTCCTATATGGCTACACCTTC. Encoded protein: CASSQAAIILPGRTDMPVLYGYTF.

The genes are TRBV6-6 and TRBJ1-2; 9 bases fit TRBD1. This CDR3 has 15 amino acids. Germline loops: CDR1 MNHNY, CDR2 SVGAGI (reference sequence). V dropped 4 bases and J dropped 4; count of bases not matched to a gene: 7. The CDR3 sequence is CASSSLGQGVYGYTF. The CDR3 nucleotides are TGTGCCAGCAGTTCCTTGGGACAGGGAGTCTATGGCTACACCTTC.

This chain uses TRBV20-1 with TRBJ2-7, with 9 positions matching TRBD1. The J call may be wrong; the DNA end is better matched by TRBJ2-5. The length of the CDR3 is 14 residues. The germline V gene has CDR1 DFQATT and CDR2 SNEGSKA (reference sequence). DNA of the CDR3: TGCAGTGCTAGGGGGGGACAGGGTGGAAAGACCCAGTACTTC. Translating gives CSARGGQGGKTQYF.

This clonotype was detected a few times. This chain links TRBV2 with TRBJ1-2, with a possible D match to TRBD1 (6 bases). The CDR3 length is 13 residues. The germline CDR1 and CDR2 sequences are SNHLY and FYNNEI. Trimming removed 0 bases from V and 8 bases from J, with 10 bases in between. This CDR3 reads CASSEATGYGYTF. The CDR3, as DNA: TGTGCCAGCAGTGAAGCCACAGGGTACGGCTACACCTTC.

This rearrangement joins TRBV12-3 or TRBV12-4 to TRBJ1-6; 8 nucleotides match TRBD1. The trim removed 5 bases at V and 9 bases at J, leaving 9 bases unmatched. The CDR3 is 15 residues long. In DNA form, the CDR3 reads TGTGCCAGCAGTAGGACAGGGCAGGGTCGTTCACCCCTCCACTTT. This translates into CASSRTGQGRSPLHF.

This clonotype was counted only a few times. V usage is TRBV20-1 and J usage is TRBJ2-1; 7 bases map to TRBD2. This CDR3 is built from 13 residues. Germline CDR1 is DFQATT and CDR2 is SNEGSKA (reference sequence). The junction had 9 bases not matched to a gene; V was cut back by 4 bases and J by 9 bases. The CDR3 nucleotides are TGCAGTGCTATGAGCGGGGACGACATTGAGCAGTTCTTC. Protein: CSAMSGDDIEQFF.

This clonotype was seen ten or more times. CDR3 sequence: CASSQTTYNEQFF. Here the CDR3 DNA reads TGCGCCAGCAGCCAGACTACTTACAATGAGCAGTTCTTC. The chain recombines TRBV10-2 with TRBJ2-1; maybe TRBD2 (5 bases). Trimming shortened V by 6 bases and J by 4 bases, and 10 bases separated the two germline ends. Germline lookup yields CDR1 WSHSY and CDR2 SAAADI. The CDR3 sequence is 13 residues long.

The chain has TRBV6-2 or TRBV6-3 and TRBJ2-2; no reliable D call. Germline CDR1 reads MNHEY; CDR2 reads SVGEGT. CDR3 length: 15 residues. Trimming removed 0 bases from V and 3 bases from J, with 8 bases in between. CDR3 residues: CASSYSGIHTGELFF. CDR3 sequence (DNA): TGTGCCAGCAGTTACTCAGGGATTCACACCGGGGAGCTGTTTTTT.

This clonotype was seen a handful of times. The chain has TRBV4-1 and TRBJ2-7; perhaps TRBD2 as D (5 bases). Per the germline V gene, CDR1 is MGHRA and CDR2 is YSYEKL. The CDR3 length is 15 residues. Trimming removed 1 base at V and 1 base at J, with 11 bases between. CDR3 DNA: TGCGCCAGCAGCCAAGGAGGGAGCAAGTCCTACGAGCAGTACTTC. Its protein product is CASSQGGSKSYEQYF.

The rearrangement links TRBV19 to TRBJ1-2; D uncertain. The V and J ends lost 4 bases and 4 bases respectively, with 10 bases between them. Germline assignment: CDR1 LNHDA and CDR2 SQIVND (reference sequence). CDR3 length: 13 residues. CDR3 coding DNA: TGTGCCAGTAGTAGTAAAACAACCTATGGCTACACCTTC. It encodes CASSSKTTYGYTF.

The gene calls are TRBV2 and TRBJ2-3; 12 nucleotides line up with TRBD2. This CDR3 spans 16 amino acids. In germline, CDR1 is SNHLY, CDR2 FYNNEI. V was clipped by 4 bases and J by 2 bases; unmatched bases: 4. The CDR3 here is CASSASGGANTDTQYF. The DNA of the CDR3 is TGTGCCAGCAGTGCTAGCGGGGGGGCCAACACAGATACGCAGTATTTT.

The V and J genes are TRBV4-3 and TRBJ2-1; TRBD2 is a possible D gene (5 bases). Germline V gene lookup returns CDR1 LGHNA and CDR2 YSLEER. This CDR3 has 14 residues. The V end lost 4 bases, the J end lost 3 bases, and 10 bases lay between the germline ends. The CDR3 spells CASSPGGNYNEQFF. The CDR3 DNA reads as TGCGCCAGCAGCCCTGGAGGAAACTACAATGAGCAGTTCTTC.

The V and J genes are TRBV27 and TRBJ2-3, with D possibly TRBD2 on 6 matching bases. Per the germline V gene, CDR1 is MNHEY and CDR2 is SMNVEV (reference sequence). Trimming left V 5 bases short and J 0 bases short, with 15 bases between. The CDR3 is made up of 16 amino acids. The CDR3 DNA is TGTGCCAGCAGTACCCGGGACTCCCCTAGCACAGATACGCAGTATTTT. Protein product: CASSTRDSPSTDTQYF.

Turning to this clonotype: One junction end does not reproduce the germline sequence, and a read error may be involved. The CDR3 is CASNQAGGPGTGELFF. In DNA, the CDR3 is TGTGCCAGCAACCAAGCTGGCGGGCCGGGCACCGGGGAGCTGTTTTTT. The chain carries TRBV3-1 and TRBJ2-2; possibly TRBD2 for D (5 bases). CDR1 is LGHDT, CDR2 YNNKEL, per germline (reference sequence). The CDR3 runs 16 residues.

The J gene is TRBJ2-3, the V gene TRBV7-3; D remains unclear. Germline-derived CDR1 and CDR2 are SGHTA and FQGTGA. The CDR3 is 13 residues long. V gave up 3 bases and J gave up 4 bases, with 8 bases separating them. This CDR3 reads CASSLEYSDTQYF. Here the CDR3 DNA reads TGTGCCAGCAGCTTGGAGTATTCAGATACGCAGTATTTT. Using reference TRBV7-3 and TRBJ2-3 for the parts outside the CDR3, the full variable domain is GAGVSQTPSNKVTEKGKYVELRCDPISGHTALYWYRQSLGQGPEFLIYFQGTGAADDSGLPNDRFFAVRPEGSVSTLKIQRTERGDSAVYLCASSLEYSDTQYFGPGTRLTVL.

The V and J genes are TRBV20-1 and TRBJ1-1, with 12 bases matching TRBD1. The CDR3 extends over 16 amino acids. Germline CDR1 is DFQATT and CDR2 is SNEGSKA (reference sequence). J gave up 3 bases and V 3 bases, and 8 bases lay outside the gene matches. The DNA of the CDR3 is TGCAGTGCTAGGGATCCGGGACAGGGGGCCGACACTGAAGCTTTCTTT. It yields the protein CSARDPGQGADTEAFF.

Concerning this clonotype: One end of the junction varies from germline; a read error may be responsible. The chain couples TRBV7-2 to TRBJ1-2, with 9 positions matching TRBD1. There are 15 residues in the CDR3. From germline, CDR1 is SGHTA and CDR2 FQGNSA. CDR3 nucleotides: TGTGCCAGCAGTCTAATCGGGACAGGGATGTATGGCTTCACCTTC. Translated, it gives CASSLIGTGMYGFTF. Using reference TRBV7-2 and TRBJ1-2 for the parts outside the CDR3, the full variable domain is GAGVSQSPSNKVTEKGKDVELRCDPISGHTALYWYRQSLGQGLEFLIYFQGNSAPDKSGLPSDRFSAERTGGSVSTLTIQRTQQEDSAVYLCASSLIGTGMYGFTFGSGTRLTVV.